Below are 23 T cell receptor beta chains sequenced from a single sample in a study of T-cell memory formation after mild COVID-19. TCRdb reanalysed the 5' RACE reads using MiXCR and keeps one entry per CDR3 protein. The data show fewer than 700,000 distinct CDR3 sequences, 15% to 20% seen once. Sequenced sample: PBMCs or a T cell subset sorted from them (not recorded which). These TCRs come from an adult woman who had mild COVID-19 (a few samples of this study predate the infection). Cell type and time point are not known.

The chain recombines TRBV4-1 with TRBJ2-7, with TRBD2 matching 7 bases. V lost 6 bases, J lost 2 bases, and 10 bases stayed unmatched. CDR1 and CDR2 (germline): MGHRA, YSYEKL. This CDR3 is built from 15 residues. The CDR3 nucleotides read TGCGCCAGCAGACTTACTAGCGTTAAAACCTACGAGCAGTACTTC. Encoded protein: CASRLTSVKTYEQYF.

V gene TRBV11-2 combines with J gene TRBJ2-5, with 7 bases identical to TRBD2. V shed 1 base and J 4 bases; nucleotides not matched to a gene: 3. Germline CDR1 is SGHAT and CDR2 is FQNNGV. The CDR3 runs 14 residues. The CDR3: CASSLVWGGETQYF. CDR3 DNA sequence: TGTGCCAGCAGCTTAGTGTGGGGGGGAGAGACCCAGTACTTC.

This clonotype was picked up a small number of times. The gene calls are TRBV4-2 and TRBJ1-4, with D unresolved. CDR1 LGHNA and CDR2 YNFKEQ come from the germline V gene. The CDR3 is made up of 16 amino acids. V lost 4 bases, J lost 4 bases, and 16 bases lay in between. CDR3 DNA: TGTGCCAGCAGCCTCGGACGGTTTGCAATTAATGAAAAACTGTTTTTT. Translation gives CASSLGRFAINEKLFF.

V usage is TRBV10-3 and J usage is TRBJ2-7, with D possibly matching TRBD1 (5 bases). Trimming cost V 3 bases and J 1 base, with 13 bases left between them. This CDR3 spans 15 amino acids. CDR1 and CDR2 (germline): ENHRY, SYGVKD. The CDR3 here is CAISDAQALSYEQYF. CDR3 sequence (DNA): TGTGCCATCAGTGACGCACAGGCTCTATCCTACGAGCAGTACTTC.

This clonotype was observed a few times. The rearrangement joins TRBV29-1 to TRBJ2-1, with D possibly being TRBD2 (5 bases). V lost 4 bases and J lost 15, with 16 bases in between. The V gene's germline CDR1 is SQVTM and CDR2 ANQGSEA. CDR3 size: 11 residues. In DNA form, the CDR3 reads TGCAGCGTTGTGGGAGACGCGATCCCGTTCTTC. This encodes CSVVGDAIPFF.

V usage is TRBV19 and J usage is TRBJ2-1; D could derive from TRBD1 or TRBD2 (5 bases each). The CDR3 runs to 13 residues. Trimming left V 7 bases short and J 8 bases short, with 15 bases between. CDR1 and CDR2 from the germline V gene are LNHDA and SQIVND (reference sequence). The CDR3 here is CASTVVPGHEQFF. The CDR3 DNA reads TGTGCCAGTACGGTGGTCCCGGGGCATGAGCAGTTCTTC.

This clonotype has at least ten counts. This chain links TRBV3-1 with TRBJ1-1, with 7 nucleotides matching TRBD1. With V trimmed by 1 base and J by 10 bases, 15 bases remained unmatched. Per the germline V gene, CDR1 is LGHDT and CDR2 is YNNKEL (reference sequence). The CDR3 contains 16 residues. The CDR3 sequence is CASSQGPVLGTEGAFF. CDR3 bases: TGTGCCAGCAGCCAAGGGCCGGTTCTGGGGACAGAGGGAGCTTTCTTT.

The chain joins TRBV19 to TRBJ2-3; D unclear. The CDR3 has 11 amino acids. Trimming took 9 bases from V and 5 from J, leaving 9 bases between them. Germline assignment: CDR1 LNHDA and CDR2 SQIVND (reference sequence). The CDR3 sequence: CARLYGDTQYF. For the CDR3, the DNA is TGTGCCAGACTTTACGGAGATACGCAGTATTTT.

This clonotype was observed a few times. J is TRBJ2-1 and V is TRBV20-1; 13 bases fit TRBD2. The germline gives CDR1 DFQATT, CDR2 SNEGSKA (reference sequence). Germline trimming cut 6 bases from V and 8 bases from J; bases unmatched to any gene: 7. This CDR3 has 14 amino acids. As DNA, the CDR3 is TGCAGTGCGGCTCCGGGACTAGCGGGGTATGAGCAGTTCTTC. Translation gives CSAAPGLAGYEQFF.

In this sample, this clonotype turned up a few times. This chain joins TRBV7-2 and TRBJ2-7, with a weak D call TRBD2 (5 bases). Germline CDR1 and CDR2: SGHTA and FQGNSA. The germline V and J ends were trimmed by 4 bases and 4 bases, with 17 bases remaining between them. The CDR3 loop spans 15 amino acids. The CDR3 sequence: CASSSRGGVGYEQYF. The CDR3 DNA reads TGTGCCAGCAGCTCCCGGGGTGGCGTTGGATACGAGCAGTACTTC.

This chain uses TRBV7-9 with TRBJ2-3; the match to TRBD2 covers 9 bases. V lost 6 bases and J lost 2; bases outside the gene matches: 12. The CDR3 totals 17 residues. CDR1 is SEHNR, CDR2 FQNEAQ, per germline (reference sequence). As DNA, the CDR3 is TGTGCCAGCAGGTTACACTTAACTAGCGGGCTCACAGATACGCAGTATTTT. It encodes CASRLHLTSGLTDTQYF.

V gene TRBV12-3 or TRBV12-4 combines with J gene TRBJ1-1; D unresolved. V dropped 6 bases and J dropped 6 bases, with 8 bases sitting between them. CDR3 size: 11 residues. The CDR3 DNA follows: TGTGCCAGCAGCCTCCTAGCTGAAGCTTTCTTT. Amino acid sequence: CASSLLAEAFF.

This clonotype was picked up a small number of times. The V gene is TRBV7-9, the J gene TRBJ1-1; 9 bases fit TRBD1. The CDR3 contains 14 residues. V gave up 3 bases and J gave up 6 bases; unmatched junction bases: 5. Germline V CDR1 and CDR2: SEHNR, FQNEAQ (reference sequence). The CDR3 loop reads CASSLTGGRAEAFF. CDR3 DNA sequence: TGTGCCAGCAGCTTGACAGGGGGAAGAGCTGAAGCTTTCTTT.

This clonotype was picked up a small number of times. The chain carries TRBV5-1 and TRBJ1-4; no reliable D call. Germline CDR1 SGHRS, CDR2 YFSETQ. This CDR3 contains 14 residues. Trimming took off 3 bases at V and 10 bases at J, with 16 bases between the two ends. CDR3: CASSSGSPSGKLFF. CDR3 nucleotides: TGCGCCAGCAGCTCCGGGAGTCCCAGCGGAAAACTGTTTTTT.

V is TRBV6-5 and J is TRBJ1-5; maybe TRBD1 (5 bases). The CDR3 runs 14 residues. V lost 6 bases and J lost 7, with 16 bases in between. Germline loops: CDR1 MNHEY, CDR2 SVGAGI. Written as DNA, the CDR3 is TGTGCCAGCAGCCCGGTGGATAGGGGCCAGCCCCAGCATTTT. Residues: CASSPVDRGQPQHF.

The sample holds many counts of this clonotype. CDR3 sequence (DNA): TGTGCCAGCAGTGGGGATAGCAATCAGCCCCAGCATTTT. It translates to CASSGDSNQPQHF. The chain joins TRBV6-1 to TRBJ1-5, with D hard to call. This CDR3 is built from 13 residues. Germline lookup yields CDR1 MNHNS and CDR2 SASEGT. The V end was cut by 4 bases, the J end by 0 bases, with 4 bases between.

This chain joins TRBV12-3 or TRBV12-4 and TRBJ2-5; 7 nucleotides agree with TRBD2. The CDR3 sequence is 13 residues long. The ends lost 5 bases at V and 2 bases at J; junction bases unmatched: 2. CDR3 protein: CASSGLDQETQYF. The CDR3 DNA is TGTGCCAGCAGTGGACTAGATCAAGAGACCCAGTACTTC.

The gene calls are TRBV4-1 and TRBJ1-2, with 7 bases that match TRBD1. In germline, CDR1 is MGHRA, CDR2 YSYEKL. The CDR3 loop spans 16 amino acids. J was trimmed by 5 bases and V by 0 bases; bases with no gene match: 9. In DNA, the CDR3 is TGCGCCAGCAGCCAAGAACTTAGGGGGCGAGGGTATGGCTACACCTTC. Its protein product is CASSQELRGRGYGYTF.

This chain joins TRBV4-2 and TRBJ2-7; 12 bases agree with TRBD2. CDR1 and CDR2 from the germline V gene are LGHNA and YNFKEQ. V shed 4 bases and J 1 base; nucleotides not matched to a gene: 14. The CDR3 consists of 19 residues. Written as DNA, the CDR3 is TGTGCCAGCAGCCTTACCGGGACTAGCGGGTATATTAGGTCCTACGAGCAGTACTTC. It yields the protein CASSLTGTSGYIRSYEQYF.

At least ten counts were recorded for this clonotype. The J gene is TRBJ1-4, the V gene TRBV27; D uncertain. The CDR3 is made up of 14 amino acids. Trimming took off 6 bases at V and 10 bases at J, with 18 bases between the two ends. CDR1 is MNHEY, CDR2 SMNVEV, per germline (reference sequence). CDR3: CASRPTGDMGKLFF. The CDR3 nucleotides read TGTGCCAGCAGACCGACCGGGGATATGGGAAAACTGTTTTTT.

This clonotype was counted a few times. V usage is TRBV11-1 and J usage is TRBJ2-1; D possibly corresponds to TRBD2 (5 bases). Trimming cost V 0 bases and J 8 bases, with 20 bases left between them. CDR3 size: 17 residues. CDR1 is SGHAT and CDR2 is FQDESV in the germline V gene (reference sequence). CDR3 coding DNA: TGTGCCAGCAGCTTAGCGAAAACGGGATTCGCGTCCGATGAGCAGTTCTTC. This codes for CASSLAKTGFASDEQFF.

This clonotype was picked up many times. This chain connects TRBV29-1 to TRBJ2-7; 7 positions match TRBD2. With 4 bases clipped from V and 3 bases from J, the junction kept 6 bases outside the gene matches. This CDR3 comprises 13 residues. Germline V lookup: CDR1 SQVTM, CDR2 ANQGSEA. The CDR3 region has the DNA TGCAGCGTTGGTGGGAGGGCCCTCTACGAGCAGTACTTC. Translated, it gives CSVGGRALYEQYF.

This clonotype came up a few times. The chain carries TRBV12-3 or TRBV12-4 and TRBJ2-7; possibly TRBD2 for D (5 bases). The germline V and J ends were trimmed by 3 bases and 0 bases, with 15 bases remaining between them. This CDR3 spans 16 amino acids. For the CDR3, the DNA is TGTGCCAGCAGTTTTCGGGGTCTCCTAAGCTCCTACGAGCAGTACTTC. The encoded protein is CASSFRGLLSSYEQYF.